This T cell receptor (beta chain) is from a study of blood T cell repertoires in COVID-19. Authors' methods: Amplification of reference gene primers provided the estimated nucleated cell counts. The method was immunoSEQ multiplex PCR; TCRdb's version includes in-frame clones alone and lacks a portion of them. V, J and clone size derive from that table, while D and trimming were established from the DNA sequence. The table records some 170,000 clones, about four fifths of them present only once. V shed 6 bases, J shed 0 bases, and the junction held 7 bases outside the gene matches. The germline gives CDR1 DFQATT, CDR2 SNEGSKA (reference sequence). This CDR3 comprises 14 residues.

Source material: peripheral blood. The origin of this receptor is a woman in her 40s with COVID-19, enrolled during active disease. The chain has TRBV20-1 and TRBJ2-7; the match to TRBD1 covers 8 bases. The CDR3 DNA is TGCAGTGCGAGTGACAGGGGACGCTCCTACGAGCAGTACTTC. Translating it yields CSASDRGRSYEQYF.